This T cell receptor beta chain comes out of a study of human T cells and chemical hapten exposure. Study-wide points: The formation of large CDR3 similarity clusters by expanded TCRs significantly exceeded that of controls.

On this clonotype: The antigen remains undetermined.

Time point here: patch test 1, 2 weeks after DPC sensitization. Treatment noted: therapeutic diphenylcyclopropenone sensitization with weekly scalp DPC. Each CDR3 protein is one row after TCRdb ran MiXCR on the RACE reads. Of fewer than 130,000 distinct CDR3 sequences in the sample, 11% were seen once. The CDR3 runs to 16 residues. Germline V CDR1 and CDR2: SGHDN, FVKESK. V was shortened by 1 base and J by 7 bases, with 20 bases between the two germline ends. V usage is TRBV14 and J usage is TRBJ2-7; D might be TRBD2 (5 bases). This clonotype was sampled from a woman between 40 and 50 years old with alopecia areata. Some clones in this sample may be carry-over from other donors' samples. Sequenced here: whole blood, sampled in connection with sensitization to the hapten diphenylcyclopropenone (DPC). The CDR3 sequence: CASSQAVRYRPGEQYF. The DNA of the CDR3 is TGTGCCAGCAGCCAAGCGGTGAGGTATAGGCCGGGAGAGCAGTACTTC.